The 9 T cell receptor beta chains reported below all come from one sample, sequenced in a study of blood T cell repertoires in COVID-19. Produced via immunoSEQ multiplex PCR; TCRdb's table is partial and in-frame only. The sample contains about 98,000 clones, around 86% of which appear only once. The sequencing sample was made of peripheral blood. All receptors come from a man aged 50 to 59 with acute or convalescent COVID-19.

This clone came up a few times. Other DNA sequences of this sample code for an identical CDR3. The chain employs TRBV19 and TRBJ1-2; D gene unclear. Per germline, CDR1 LNHDA and CDR2 SQIVND (reference sequence). Trimming removed 3 bases from V and 2 bases from J, with 7 bases in between. The CDR3 consists of 13 residues. CDR3 loop: CASSMTGNYGYTF. The CDR3, as DNA: TGTGCCAGTAGTATGACTGGGAACTATGGCTACACCTTC.

The V and J genes are TRBV18 and TRBJ2-7, with D possibly TRBD2 on 6 matching bases. The CDR3 is made up of 17 amino acids. V was clipped by 3 bases and J by 2 bases, with 20 bases between them. Germline lookup yields CDR1 KGHSH and CDR2 LQKENI. CDR3 DNA: TGTGCCAGCTCACCGCAGGGACTCGACTTATTTCCCTACGAGCAGTACTTC. Amino acids: CASSPQGLDLFPYEQYF.

V and J are TRBV5-6 and TRBJ2-7, with a tentative D call TRBD2 (5 bases). Deletions cut 4 bases from V and 1 base from J, with 18 bases between. The germline V gene encodes CDR1 SGHDT and CDR2 YYEEEE. The CDR3 spans 16 residues. This CDR3 is CASSRVTRGQSYEQYF. The CDR3 coding sequence is TGTGCCAGCAGCAGGGTTACTCGCGGGCAGTCCTACGAGCAGTACTTC.

This clone turned up a few times. The chain couples TRBV29-1 to TRBJ1-2, with D unclear. Trimming stripped 3 bases from V and 0 bases from J, with 8 bases between. Germline V CDR1 and CDR2: SQVTM, ANQGSEA. The CDR3 length is 13 residues. CDR3 bases: TGCAGCGTTGAGAGTATAGCTAACTATGGCTACACCTTC. Translating it yields CSVESIANYGYTF.

A single count supports this clone. The V and J genes are TRBV6-5 and TRBJ2-7, with 11 bases aligning to TRBD2. The junction had 5 bases not matched to a gene; V was cut back by 0 bases and J by 4 bases. This CDR3 contains 16 residues. CDR1 MNHEY and CDR2 SVGAGI come from the germline V gene. The CDR3 is CASSYSTVAGGYEQYF. The CDR3 bases are TGTGCCAGCAGTTACTCGACCGTAGCGGGAGGGTACGAGCAGTACTTC.

This chain joins TRBV3-1 (or the pseudogene TRBV3-2) and TRBJ2-3, with 9 bases identical to TRBD2. The CDR3 is 17 residues long. From germline, CDR1 is LGHDT and CDR2 YNNKEL (reference sequence). V lost 0 bases to trimming and J lost 9 bases; unmatched junction nucleotides: 13. As DNA, the CDR3 is TGTGCCAGCAGCCAAGATCTAAGGGCGGGAGGGACGCAAACGCAGTATTTT. It codes for CASSQDLRAGGTQTQYF.

The genes are TRBV3-1 (or the pseudogene TRBV3-2) and TRBJ1-4, with D maybe TRBD1 (5 bases). The CDR3 totals 14 residues. CDR1 and CDR2 (germline): LGHDT, YNNKEL (reference sequence). V dropped 4 bases and J dropped 10 bases, with 16 bases sitting between them. The CDR3 protein is CASSLRRDGGKLFF. CDR3 nucleotide sequence: TGTGCCAGCAGCCTCCGGAGGGATGGGGGAAAACTGTTTTTT.

The chain couples TRBV6-5 to TRBJ1-3; perhaps TRBD1 as D (6 bases). The CDR3 has 14 amino acids. Germline-derived CDR1 and CDR2 are MNHEY and SVGAGI. Trimming took 4 bases from V and 4 from J, leaving 11 bases between them. CDR3 nucleotides: TGTGCCAGCAGTTCCCTCGGACAGGGAAACACCATATATTTT. Residues: CASSSLGQGNTIYF.

The chain combines TRBV29-1 with TRBJ1-1; D is possibly TRBD1 (5 bases). This CDR3 comprises 13 residues. V was clipped by 8 bases and J by 1 base, with 14 bases between them. Germline values: CDR1 SQVTM, CDR2 ANQGSEA. The CDR3 DNA follows: TGCAGCTCTCTTTGGGGGGAGAACACTGAAGCTTTCTTT. Its protein product is CSSLWGENTEAFF.